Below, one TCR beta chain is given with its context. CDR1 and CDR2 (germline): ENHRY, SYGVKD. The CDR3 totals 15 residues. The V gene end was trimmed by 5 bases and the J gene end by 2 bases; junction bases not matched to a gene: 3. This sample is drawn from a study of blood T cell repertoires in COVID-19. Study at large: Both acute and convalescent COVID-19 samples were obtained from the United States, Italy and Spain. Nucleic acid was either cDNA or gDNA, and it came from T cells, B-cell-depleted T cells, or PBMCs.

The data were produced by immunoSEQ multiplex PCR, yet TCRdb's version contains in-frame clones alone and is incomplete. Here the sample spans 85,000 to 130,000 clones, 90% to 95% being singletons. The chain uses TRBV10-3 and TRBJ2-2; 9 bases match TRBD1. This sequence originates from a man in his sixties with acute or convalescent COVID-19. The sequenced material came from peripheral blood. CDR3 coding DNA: TGTGCCATCAGTAAACAGGGGGCAAACACCGGGGAGCTGTTTTTT. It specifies CAISKQGANTGELFF.